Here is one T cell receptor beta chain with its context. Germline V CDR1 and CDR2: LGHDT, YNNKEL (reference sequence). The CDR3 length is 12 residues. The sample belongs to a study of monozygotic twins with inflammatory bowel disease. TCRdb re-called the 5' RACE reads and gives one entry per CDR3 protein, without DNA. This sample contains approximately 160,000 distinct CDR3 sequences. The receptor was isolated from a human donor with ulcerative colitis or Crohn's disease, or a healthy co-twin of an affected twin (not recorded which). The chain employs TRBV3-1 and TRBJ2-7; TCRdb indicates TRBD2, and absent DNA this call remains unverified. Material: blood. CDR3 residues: CASSPNRDSQYF.